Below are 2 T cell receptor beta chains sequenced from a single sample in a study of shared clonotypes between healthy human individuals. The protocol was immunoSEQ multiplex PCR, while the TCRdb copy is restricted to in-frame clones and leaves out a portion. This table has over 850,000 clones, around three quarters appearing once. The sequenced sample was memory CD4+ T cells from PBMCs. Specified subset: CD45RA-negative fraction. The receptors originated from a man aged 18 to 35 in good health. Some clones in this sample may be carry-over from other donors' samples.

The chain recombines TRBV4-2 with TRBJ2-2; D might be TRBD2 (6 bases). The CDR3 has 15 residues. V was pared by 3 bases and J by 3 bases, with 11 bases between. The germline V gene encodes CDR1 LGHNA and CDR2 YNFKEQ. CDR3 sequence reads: CASSQFGEDTGELFF. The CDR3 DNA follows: TGTGCCAGCAGCCAGTTCGGGGAGGACACCGGGGAGCTGTTTTTT.

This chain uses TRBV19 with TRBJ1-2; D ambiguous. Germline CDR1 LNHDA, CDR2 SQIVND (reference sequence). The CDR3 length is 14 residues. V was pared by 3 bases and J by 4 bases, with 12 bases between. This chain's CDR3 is CASSIMATAYGYTF. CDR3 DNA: TGTGCCAGTAGTATTATGGCTACGGCCTATGGCTACACCTTC.